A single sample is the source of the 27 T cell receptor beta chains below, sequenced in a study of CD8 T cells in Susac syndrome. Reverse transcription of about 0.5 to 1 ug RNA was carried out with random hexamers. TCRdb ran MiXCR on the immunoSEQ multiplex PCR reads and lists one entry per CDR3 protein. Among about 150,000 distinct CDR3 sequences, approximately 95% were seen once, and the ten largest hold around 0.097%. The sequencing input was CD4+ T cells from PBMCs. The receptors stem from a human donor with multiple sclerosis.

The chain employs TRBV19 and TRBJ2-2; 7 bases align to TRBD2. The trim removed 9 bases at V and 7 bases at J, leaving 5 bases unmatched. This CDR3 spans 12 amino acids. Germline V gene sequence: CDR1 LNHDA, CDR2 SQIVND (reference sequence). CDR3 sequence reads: CASAREYGELFF. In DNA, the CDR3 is TGTGCCAGCGCGCGGGAGTACGGGGAGCTGTTTTTT. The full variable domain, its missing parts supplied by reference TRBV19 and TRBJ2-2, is DGGITQSPKYLFRKEGQNVTLSCEQNLNHDAMYWYRQDPGQGLRLIYYSQIVNDFQKGDIAEGYSVSREKKESFPLTVTSAQKNPTAFYLCASAREYGELFFGEGSRLTVL.

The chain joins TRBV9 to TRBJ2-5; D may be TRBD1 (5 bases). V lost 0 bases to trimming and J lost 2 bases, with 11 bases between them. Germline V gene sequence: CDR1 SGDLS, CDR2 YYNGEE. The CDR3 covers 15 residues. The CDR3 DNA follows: TGTGCCAGCAGCGTAGGGAAGGGGCAACAAGAGACCCAGTACTTC. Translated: CASSVGKGQQETQYF.

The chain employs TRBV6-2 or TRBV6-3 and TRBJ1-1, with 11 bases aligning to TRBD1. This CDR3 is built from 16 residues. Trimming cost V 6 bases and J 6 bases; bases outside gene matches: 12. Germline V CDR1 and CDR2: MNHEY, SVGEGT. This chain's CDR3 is CASRYALGQGDSEAFF. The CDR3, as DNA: TGTGCCAGCAGGTACGCTTTGGGACAGGGGGATTCTGAAGCTTTCTTT.

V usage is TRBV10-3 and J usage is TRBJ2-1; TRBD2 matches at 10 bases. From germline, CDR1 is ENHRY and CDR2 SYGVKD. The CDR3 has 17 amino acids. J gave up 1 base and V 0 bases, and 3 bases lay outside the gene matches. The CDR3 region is CAISESGAGGSYNEQFF. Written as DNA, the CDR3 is TGTGCCATCAGTGAGTCGGGAGCGGGAGGGTCCTACAATGAGCAGTTCTTC.

CDR3 amino acids: CASSEQGDTEAFF. The CDR3 bases are TGTGCCAGCAGTGAACAGGGGGACACTGAAGCTTTCTTT. The chain employs TRBV2 and TRBJ1-1; 7 nucleotides line up with TRBD1. Germline CDR1 and CDR2: SNHLY and FYNNEI. The CDR3 runs to 13 residues. V was pared by 2 bases and J by 3 bases, with 0 bases of the junction left unmatched. Looking up the rest from reference TRBV2 and TRBJ1-1 gives the full variable domain: EPEVTQTPSHQVTQMGQEVILRCVPISNHLYFYWYRQILGQKVEFLVSFYNNEISEKSEIFDDQFSVERPDGSNFTLKIRSTKLEDSAMYFCASSEQGDTEAFFGQGTRLTVV.

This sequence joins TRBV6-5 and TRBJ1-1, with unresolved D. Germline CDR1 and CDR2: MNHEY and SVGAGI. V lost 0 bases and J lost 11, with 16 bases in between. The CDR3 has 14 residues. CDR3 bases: TGTGCCAGCAGTTACTCGGTGCCCCTCTCGCGGGCTTTCTTT. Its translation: CASSYSVPLSRAFF.

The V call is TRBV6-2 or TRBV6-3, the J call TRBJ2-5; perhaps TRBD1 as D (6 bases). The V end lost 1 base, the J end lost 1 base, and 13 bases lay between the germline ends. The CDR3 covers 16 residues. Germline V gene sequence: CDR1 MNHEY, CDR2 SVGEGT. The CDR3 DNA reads TGTGCCAGCAGTTACTTCGTGACAGGCGTCCAAGAGACCCAGTACTTC. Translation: CASSYFVTGVQETQYF.

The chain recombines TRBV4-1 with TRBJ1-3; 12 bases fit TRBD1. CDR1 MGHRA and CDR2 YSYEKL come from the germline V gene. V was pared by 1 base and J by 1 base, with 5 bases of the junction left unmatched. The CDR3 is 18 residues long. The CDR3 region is CASSQGSGQGASGNTIYF. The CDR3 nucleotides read TGCGCCAGCAGCCAAGGCTCGGGACAGGGGGCTTCTGGAAACACCATATATTTT.

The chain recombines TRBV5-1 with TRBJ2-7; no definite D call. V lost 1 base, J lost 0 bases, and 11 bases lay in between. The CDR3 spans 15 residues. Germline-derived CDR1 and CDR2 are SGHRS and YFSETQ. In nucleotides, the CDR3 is TGCGCCAGCAGCTTGTTGCCACACACCTCCTACGAGCAGTACTTC. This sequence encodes CASSLLPHTSYEQYF.

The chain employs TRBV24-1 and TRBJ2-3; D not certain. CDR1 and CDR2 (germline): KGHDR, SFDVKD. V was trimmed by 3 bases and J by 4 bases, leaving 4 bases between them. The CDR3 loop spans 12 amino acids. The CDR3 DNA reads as TGTGCCACCAGTGATCGGCCAGATACGCAGTATTTT. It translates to CATSDRPDTQYF.

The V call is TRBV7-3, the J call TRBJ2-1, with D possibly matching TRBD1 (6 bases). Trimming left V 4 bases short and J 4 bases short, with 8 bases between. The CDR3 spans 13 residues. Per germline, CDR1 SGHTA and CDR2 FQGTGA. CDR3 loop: CASSSDSYNEQFF. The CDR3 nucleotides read TGTGCCAGCAGCTCGGACAGTTACAATGAGCAGTTCTTC.

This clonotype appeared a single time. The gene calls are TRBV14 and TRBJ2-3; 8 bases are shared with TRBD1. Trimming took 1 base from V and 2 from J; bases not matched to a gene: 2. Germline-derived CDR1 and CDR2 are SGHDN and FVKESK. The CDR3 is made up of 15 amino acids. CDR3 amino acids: CASSQGTGHTDTQYF. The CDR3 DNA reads TGTGCCAGCAGCCAAGGGACAGGGCACACAGATACGCAGTATTTT.

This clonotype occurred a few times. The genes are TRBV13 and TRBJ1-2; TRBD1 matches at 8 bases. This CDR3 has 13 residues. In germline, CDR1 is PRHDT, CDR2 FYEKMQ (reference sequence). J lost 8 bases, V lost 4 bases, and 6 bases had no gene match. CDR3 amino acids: CASSSDRGQGYTF. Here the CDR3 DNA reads TGTGCCAGCAGCTCCGACAGGGGTCAGGGCTACACCTTC.

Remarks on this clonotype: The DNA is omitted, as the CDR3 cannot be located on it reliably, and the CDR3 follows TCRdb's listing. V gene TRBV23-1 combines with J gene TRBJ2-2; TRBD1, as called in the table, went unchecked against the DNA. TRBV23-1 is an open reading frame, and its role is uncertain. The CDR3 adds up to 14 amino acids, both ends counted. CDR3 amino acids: CASSQGQGPGSCFF.

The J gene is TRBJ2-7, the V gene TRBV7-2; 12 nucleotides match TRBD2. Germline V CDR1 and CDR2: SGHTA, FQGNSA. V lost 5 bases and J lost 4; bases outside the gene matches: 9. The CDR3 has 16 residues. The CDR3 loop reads CASSLDGLAGQYEQYF. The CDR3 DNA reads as TGTGCCAGCAGCCTAGACGGACTAGCGGGACAGTACGAGCAGTACTTC.

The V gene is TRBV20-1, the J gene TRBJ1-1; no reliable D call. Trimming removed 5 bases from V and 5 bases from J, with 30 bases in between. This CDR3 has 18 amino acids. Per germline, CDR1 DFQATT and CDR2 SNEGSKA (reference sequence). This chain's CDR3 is CSAAKTAGSVRGETEAFF. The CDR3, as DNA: TGCAGTGCTGCAAAAACTGCAGGAAGTGTCCGGGGAGAAACTGAAGCTTTCTTT.

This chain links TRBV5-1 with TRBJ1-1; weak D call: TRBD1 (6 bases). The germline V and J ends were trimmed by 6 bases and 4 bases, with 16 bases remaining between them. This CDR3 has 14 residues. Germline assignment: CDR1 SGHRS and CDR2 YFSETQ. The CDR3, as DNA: TGCGCCAGCAAAAATAACAGGGTTGGCACTGAAGCTTTCTTT. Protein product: CASKNNRVGTEAFF.

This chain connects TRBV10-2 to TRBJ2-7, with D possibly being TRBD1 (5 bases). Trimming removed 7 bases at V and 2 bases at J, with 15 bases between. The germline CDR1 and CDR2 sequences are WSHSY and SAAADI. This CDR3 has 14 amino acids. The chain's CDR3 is CASKRTLSAYEQYF. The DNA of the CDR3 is TGCGCCAGCAAGAGGACACTTTCAGCCTACGAGCAGTACTTC.

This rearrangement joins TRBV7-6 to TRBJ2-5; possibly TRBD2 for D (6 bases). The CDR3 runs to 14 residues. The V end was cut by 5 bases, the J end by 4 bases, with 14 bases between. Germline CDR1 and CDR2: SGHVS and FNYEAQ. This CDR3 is CASSATRAGETQYF. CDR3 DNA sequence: TGTGCCAGCAGCGCCACTAGAGCGGGAGAGACCCAGTACTTC.

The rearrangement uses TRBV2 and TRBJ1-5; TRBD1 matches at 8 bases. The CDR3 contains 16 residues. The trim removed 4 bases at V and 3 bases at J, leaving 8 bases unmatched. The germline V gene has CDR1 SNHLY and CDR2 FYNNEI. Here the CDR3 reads CASSGTGSFDNQPQHF. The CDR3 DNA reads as TGTGCCAGCAGTGGGACAGGGAGTTTTGACAATCAGCCCCAGCATTTT.

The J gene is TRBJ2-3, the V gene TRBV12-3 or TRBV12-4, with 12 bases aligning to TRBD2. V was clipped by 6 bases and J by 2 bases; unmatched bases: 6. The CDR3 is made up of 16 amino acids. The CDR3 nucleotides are TGTGCCAGCAGCCGCGGACTAGCGGGGAACACAGATACGCAGTATTTT. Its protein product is CASSRGLAGNTDTQYF.

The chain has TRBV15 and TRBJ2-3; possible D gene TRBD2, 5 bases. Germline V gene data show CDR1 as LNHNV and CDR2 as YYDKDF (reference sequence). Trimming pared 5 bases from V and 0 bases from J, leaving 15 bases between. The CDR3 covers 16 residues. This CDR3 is CATSVGGGRSTDTQYF. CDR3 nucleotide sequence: TGTGCCACCAGCGTAGGAGGCGGCAGAAGCACAGATACGCAGTATTTT.

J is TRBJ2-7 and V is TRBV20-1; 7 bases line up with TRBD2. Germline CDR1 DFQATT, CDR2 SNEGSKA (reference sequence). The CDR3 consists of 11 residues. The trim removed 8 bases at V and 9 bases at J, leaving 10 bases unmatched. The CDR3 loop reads CSSNVGGRQYF. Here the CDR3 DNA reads TGCAGTTCCAATGTGGGCGGGAGGCAGTACTTC.

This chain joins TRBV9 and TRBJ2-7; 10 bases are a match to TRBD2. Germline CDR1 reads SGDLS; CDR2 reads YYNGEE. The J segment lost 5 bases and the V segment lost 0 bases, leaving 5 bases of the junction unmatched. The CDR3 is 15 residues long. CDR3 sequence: CASSVEASGSHEQYF. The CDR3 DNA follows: TGTGCCAGCAGCGTAGAGGCTAGCGGGAGCCACGAGCAGTACTTC.

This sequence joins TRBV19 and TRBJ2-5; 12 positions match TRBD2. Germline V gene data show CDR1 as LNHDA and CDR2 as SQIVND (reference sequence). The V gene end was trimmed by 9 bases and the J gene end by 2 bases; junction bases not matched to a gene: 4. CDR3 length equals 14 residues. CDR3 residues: CASRLAGAQETQYF. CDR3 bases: TGTGCCAGCAGACTAGCGGGGGCTCAAGAGACCCAGTACTTC.

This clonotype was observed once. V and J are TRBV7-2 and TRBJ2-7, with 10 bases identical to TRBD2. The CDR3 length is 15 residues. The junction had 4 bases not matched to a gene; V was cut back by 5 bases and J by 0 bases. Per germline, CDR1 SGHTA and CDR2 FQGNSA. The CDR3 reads CASSPGLASSYEQYF. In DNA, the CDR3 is TGTGCCAGCAGCCCGGGACTAGCGTCCTCCTACGAGCAGTACTTC.

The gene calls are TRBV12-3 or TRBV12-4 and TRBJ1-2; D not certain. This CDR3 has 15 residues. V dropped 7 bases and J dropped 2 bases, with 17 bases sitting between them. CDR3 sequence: CASTLRRRFNYGYTF. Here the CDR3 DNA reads TGTGCCAGCACCTTACGGCGAAGATTCAACTATGGCTACACCTTC.